This T cell receptor (beta chain) originates from a study of CD8+CD57+ T cells in acquired aplastic anemia. Concerning this clonotype itself: Here the CDR3 omits its conserved ending phenylalanine or tryptophan, so a read error is the likely source.

In germline, CDR1 is SGHVS, CDR2 FQNEAQ. This CDR3 has 13 amino acids. The V end lost 4 bases, the J end lost 0 bases, and 6 bases lay between the germline ends. Genomic DNA constituted the template upon which TCR beta VDJ and CDR3 profiling was performed. MiXCR was run by TCRdb on the reads, yielding one entry per CDR3 protein. The data show more than 150,000 distinct CDR3 sequences, 45% to 60% seen once. Before being chosen for sequencing, patients had shown CD8+CD57+ cell expansion by flow cytometry. The chain employs TRBV7-8 and TRBJ1-2; D not resolved. The sequencing input was sorted CD4+, CD8+, or CD8+CD57+ T cells (not recorded which) from PBMCs. The clonotype was recovered from a human donor with aplastic anemia. The CDR3 DNA follows: TGTGCCAGCAGCTCCCAGGCTAACTATGGCTACACCCTC. Translating gives CASSSQANYGYTL.